This TCR beta chain comes out of a study of blood T cell repertoires in COVID-19. Overall study context: The United States, Italy and Spain were the sources of the acute and convalescent COVID-19 samples. Sources were T cells, B-cell-depleted T cells, or PBMCs; the material itself was cDNA or gDNA.

V gave up 2 bases and J gave up 3 bases; unmatched junction bases: 5. The CDR3 extends over 15 amino acids. Germline values: CDR1 SEHNR, CDR2 FQNEAQ (reference sequence). As processed by the authors: The authors estimated nucleated cell counts from reference gene primer amplification. Profiled with immunoSEQ multiplex PCR; TCRdb holds only in-frame clones, not every one. V, J and clone size derive from that table, while D and trimming were established from the DNA sequence. The sample records about 20,000 clones, around 79% being singletons. The rearrangement uses TRBV7-9 and TRBJ2-7, with TRBD1 matching over 9 bases. Sequenced: peripheral blood. The sequence came from a man older than 75 with acute or convalescent COVID-19. The CDR3 reads CASSLKTGGGYEQYF. CDR3 nucleotides: TGTGCCAGCAGCTTAAAGACAGGGGGTGGCTACGAGCAGTACTTC. Based on the CDR3 plus reference TRBV7-9 and TRBJ2-7, the full variable domain is DTGVSQNPRHKITKRGQNVTFRCDPISEHNRLYWYRQTLGQGPEFLTYFQNEAQLEKSRLLSDRFSAERPKGSFSTLEIQRTEQGDSAMYLCASSLKTGGGYEQYFGPGTRLTVT.